This passage covers 2 T cell receptor beta chains from one sample sequenced in a study of blood T cells in healthy people across ages. A second about 7 to 11 cycle PCR used barcoded and J-beta primers. Each CDR3 protein is one row after TCRdb ran MiXCR on the 5' RACE reads. Counted here are hundreds of thousands of distinct CDR3 sequences, under 45% occurring once; the ten biggest clones make up nearly 20%. Material: blood. The receptors were gathered from a man aged 60-69 years in good health.

This clonotype was seen only a few times. CDR3 residues: CASSLQDGRVSYEQYF. CDR3 nucleotide sequence: TGTGCCAGCAGCTTGCAGGACGGTCGGGTATCCTACGAGCAGTACTTC. The chain couples TRBV5-5 to TRBJ2-7; the D is unclear. This CDR3 has 16 amino acids. V lost 1 base, J lost 1 base, and 15 bases lay in between. In germline, CDR1 is SGHKS, CDR2 YYEKEE (reference sequence).

The CDR3 sequence is CASSFGGADYGYTF. CDR3 DNA: TGTGCCAGCAGCTTTGGGGGCGCGGATTATGGCTACACCTTC. V is TRBV5-6 and J is TRBJ1-2, with D perhaps matching TRBD1 (6 bases). From germline, CDR1 is SGHDT and CDR2 YYEEEE. The V end lost 2 bases, the J end lost 5 bases, and 13 bases lay between the germline ends. The CDR3 is 14 amino acids.